This T cell receptor beta chain emerged from a study of response to subunit inactivated influenza vaccine. As for this clonotype: Its specificity is unknown.

Germline CDR1 SGHVS, CDR2 FQNEAQ. V lost 1 base, J lost 6 bases, and 9 bases lay in between. The CDR3 consists of 13 residues. TCRdb reprocessed the RT-PCR reads with MiXCR, giving one entry per CDR3 protein. Here the sample spans 500,000 to 600,000 distinct CDR3 sequences, roughly 15% being singletons. Broader study findings: Each seasonal influenza vaccination recruits few new T cells, the authors suggested.

The chain employs TRBV7-8 and TRBJ1-1, with D unresolved. This sample comprised PBMCs from blood, obtained 12 days after vaccination. The sequence derives from a man aged 50-59 years who received an inactivated influenza vaccine. The CDR3 DNA is TGTGCCAGCAGCTTAGGGCGTCTACCTGAAGCTTTCTTT. Translating gives CASSLGRLPEAFF. Full variable domain (outside the CDR3, taken from reference TRBV7-8 and TRBJ1-1): GAGVSQSPRYKVAKRGQDVALRCDPISGHVSLFWYQQALGQGPEFLTYFQNEAQLDKSGLPSDRFFAERPEGSVSTLKIQRTQQEDSAVYLCASSLGRLPEAFFGQGTRLTVV.